This T cell receptor beta chain derives from a study of blood T cell repertoires in COVID-19. The CDR3 sequence is 14 residues long. The V gene lost 6 bases and the J gene lost 2 bases, with 11 bases spanning the gap. Looked up from germline, CDR1 is SNHLY and CDR2 is FYNNEI. In its sample, this clone was seen a few times. TCRdb keeps only in-frame clones here, not all; method: immunoSEQ multiplex PCR. The repertoire has 59,000 or so clones, 81% of them found once; the top ten carry roughly 28%. This TCR came from a woman older than 75 with active or convalescent COVID-19. The sample taken for sequencing was peripheral blood. The rearrangement uses TRBV2 and TRBJ1-3; D gene uncertain. This CDR3 reads CASRLNQAGNTIYF. In DNA, the CDR3 is TGTGCCAGCAGGTTGAACCAGGCTGGAAACACCATATATTTT.